Detailed here is one TCR beta chain. TCR beta VDJ and CDR3 profiling used genomic DNA as template. In TCRdb, the reads were re-called with MiXCR into one record per CDR3 protein. The data contain about 180,000 distinct CDR3 sequences, under 55% of them singletons. With 5 bases removed from V and 7 bases from J, the gap between germline ends came to 17 bases. Germline V gives CDR1 LGHDT, CDR2 YNNKEL (reference sequence). This CDR3 has 15 residues. The sample belongs to a study of CD8+CD57+ T cells in acquired aplastic anemia. The genes are TRBV3-1 and TRBJ1-4; tentative D call: TRBD1 (5 bases). The source material was sorted CD4+, CD8+, or CD8+CD57+ T cells (not recorded which) from PBMCs. This receptor was taken from a human donor in good health. The CDR3, as DNA: TGTGCCAGCAGCTATGGGCGGGGAAGGGGTGAAAAACTGTTTTTT. It is translated as CASSYGRGRGEKLFF.